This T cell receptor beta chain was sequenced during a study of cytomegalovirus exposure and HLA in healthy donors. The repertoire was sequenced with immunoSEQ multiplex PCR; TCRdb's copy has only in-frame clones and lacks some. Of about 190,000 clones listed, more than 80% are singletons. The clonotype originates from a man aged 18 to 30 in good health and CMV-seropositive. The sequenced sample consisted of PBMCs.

CDR3 sequence: CASSIVRDRGLRGTEAFF. DNA of the CDR3: TGTGCCAGTAGTATCGTCCGGGACAGGGGGCTTAGGGGCACTGAAGCTTTCTTT. The chain employs TRBV19 and TRBJ1-1; 12 bases agree with TRBD1. Germline CDR1 reads LNHDA; CDR2 reads SQIVND (reference sequence). CDR3 length: 18 residues. V shed 3 bases and J 4 bases; nucleotides not matched to a gene: 12.